Given below is one T cell receptor (beta chain) in context. The data were taken from a study of monozygotic twins with inflammatory bowel disease. Per germline, CDR1 SGHDN and CDR2 FVKESK. The CDR3 extends over 15 amino acids. For every TCR library, roughly 3.5 ug of total RNA was used. From the 5' RACE reads, TCRdb lists one entry per CDR3 protein and no DNA. This sample's table reports more than 300,000 distinct CDR3 sequences. The TCR sequence derives from a human donor with ulcerative colitis or Crohn's disease, or a healthy co-twin of an affected twin (not recorded which). The rearrangement uses TRBV14 and TRBJ2-1; as DNA is missing, the TRBD2 call by TCRdb cannot be tested. Sequenced material: blood. Here the CDR3 reads CASSPEGQVLNEQFF. The complete variable domain, with remaining parts taken from reference TRBV14 and TRBJ2-1, reads EAGVTQFPSHSVIEKGQTVTLRCDPISGHDNLYWYRRVMGKEIKFLLHFVKESKQDESGMPNNRFLAERTGGTYSTLKVQPAELEDSGVYFCASSPEGQVLNEQFFGPGTRLTVL.